This is a list of T cell receptor beta chains from one sample in a study of T cells in localized non-small cell lung cancer. The data were produced by immunoSEQ multiplex PCR, yet TCRdb's version contains in-frame clones alone and is incomplete. Of some 1,400 clones in the sample, roughly 25% were seen once. The specimen was lung tumor tissue, collected before any cancer treatment. The receptor set was obtained from a male donor aged 60 or older with stage I squamous cell lung carcinoma. CDR3s include the opening cysteine and the closing phenylalanine or tryptophan. The D gene is left open where the match is weak. Size tells how often a clone was seen (once, few, many) or the class of an expanded clone, and some rows leave it out.

v_call,j_call,cdr3_length,clone_size,d_call,cdr3_aa,cdr3_nt
TRBV10-2,TRBJ2-7,16,once,TRBD1,CASSAGAGTGGYEQYF,TGCGCCAGCAGCGCGGGAGCCGGGACAGGGGGTTACGAGCAGTACTTC
TRBV19,TRBJ1-2,14,few,NA,CASSIGEGSYGYTF,TGTGCCAGTAGTATCGGCGAGGGGAGCTATGGCTACACCTTC
TRBV11-3,TRBJ1-2,19,medium-sized,TRBD1,CASSSPRTGRGPMEAGYTF,TGTGCCAGCAGTTCCCCTAGGACAGGCCGGGGGCCTATGGAGGCTGGCTACACCTTC
TRBV9,TRBJ2-1,15,NA,NA,CASSVAPLPDSEQFF,TGTGCCAGCAGCGTAGCTCCCCTGCCCGACAGTGAGCAGTTCTTC
TRBV30,TRBJ2-3,16,NA,TRBD2,CAWSVPGLAGVDTQYF,TGTGCCTGGAGTGTACCCGGACTAGCGGGAGTCGATACGCAGTATTTT
TRBV9,TRBJ1-2,13,NA,TRBD1,CASSQGGNYGYTF,TGTGCCAGCAGCCAGGGGGGAAACTATGGCTACACCTTC
TRBV12-5,TRBJ1-3,15,NA,NA,CASGLVQSGGNTIYF,TGTGCTAGTGGTTTGGTACAGAGTGGTGGAAACACCATATATTTT
TRBV11-3,TRBJ2-2,17,NA,TRBD2,CASSLGGTSWNTGELFF,TGTGCCAGCAGCTTGGGGGGGACTAGCTGGAACACCGGGGAGCTGTTTTTT
TRBV1,TRBJ1-2,15,medium-sized,NA,CASSQAGGGRSGYTF,TGCGCCAGCAGCCAAGCGGGTGGGGGGAGGAGTGGCTACACCTTC
TRBV30,TRBJ1-2,15,NA,NA,CAWSGPSQGDYGYTF,TGTGCCTGGAGTGGCCCCTCACAGGGTGACTATGGCTACACCTTC
TRBV11-3,TRBJ2-1,15,NA,TRBD2,CASRPSGGTYNEQFF,TGTGCCAGCAGGCCTAGCGGGGGAACCTACAATGAGCAGTTCTTC
TRBV28,TRBJ2-5,12,NA,TRBD1,CASRQGMETQYF,TGTGCCAGCCGACAGGGAATGGAGACCCAGTACTTC
TRBV6-8,TRBJ1-3,15,NA,NA,CASSLDLHSGNTIYF,TGTGCCAGCAGTCTTGACCTTCACTCTGGAAACACCATATATTTT
TRBV19,TRBJ1-2,15,few,TRBD1,CASSLTGTGVGGYTF,TGTGCCAGTAGTCTAACCGGGACAGGGGTAGGCGGCTACACCTTC
TRBV12-5,TRBJ1-5,14,few,TRBD1,CASSTGGDNQPQHF,TGTGCCAGCTCAACAGGGGGGGACAATCAGCCCCAGCATTTT
TRBV5-1,TRBJ2-1,15,once,TRBD2,CASSLALADYNEQFF,TGCGCCAGCAGCTTGGCACTAGCGGATTACAATGAGCAGTTCTTC
TRBV11-3,TRBJ1-1,14,few,NA,CASSHRRGDTEAFF,TGTGCCAGCAGCCACAGAAGAGGGGACACTGAAGCTTTCTTT
TRBV6-8,TRBJ2-1,15,NA,TRBD2,CASAGLAGAPNEQFF,TGTGCCTCCGCCGGACTAGCGGGGGCACCCAATGAGCAGTTCTTC
TRBV11-3,TRBJ2-7,14,NA,NA,CASSQWTETYEQYF,TGTGCCAGCAGCCAGTGGACAGAGACCTACGAGCAGTACTTC
TRBV6-1,TRBJ2-3,15,few,TRBD1,CASSEATGGADTQYF,TGTGCCAGCAGTGAAGCCACAGGGGGCGCAGATACGCAGTATTTT
TRBV27,TRBJ2-5,14,NA,NA,CASSFRDLGETQYF,TGTGCCAGCAGTTTCCGGGACCTTGGGGAGACCCAGTACTTC
TRBV18,TRBJ2-1,16,NA,TRBD2,CASSPPSGFSYNEQFF,TGTGCCAGCTCACCTCCTAGCGGCTTCTCCTACAATGAGCAGTTCTTC
TRBV6-8,TRBJ1-3,14,large,NA,CASSDGNSGNTIYF,TGTGCCAGCAGTGACGGGAACTCTGGAAACACCATATATTTT
TRBV18,TRBJ2-3,15,NA,TRBD1,CASRDRASRADTQYF,TGTGCCAGCCGGGACAGGGCTTCGAGGGCAGATACGCAGTATTTT
TRBV29-1,TRBJ2-2,14,NA,NA,CSVEEDGNTGELFF,TGCAGCGTTGAAGAAGACGGTAACACCGGGGAGCTGTTTTTT
TRBV11-3,TRBJ2-7,14,medium-sized,TRBD1,CASSSQGVRYEQYF,TGTGCCAGCAGCTCTCAGGGGGTGCGCTACGAGCAGTACTTC
TRBV9,TRBJ2-3,17,few,NA,CASSEYASGASTDTQYF,TGTGCCAGCAGTGAATACGCGTCAGGGGCTAGCACAGATACGCAGTATTTT
TRBV25-1,TRBJ1-4,14,NA,NA,CASSDGPFGEKLFF,TGTGCCAGCAGCGACGGTCCCTTTGGTGAAAAACTGTTTTTT
TRBV6-8,TRBJ1-1,13,medium-sized,NA,CASRTVGNTEAFF,TGTGCCAGCAGGACGGTGGGGAACACTGAAGCTTTCTTT
TRBV9,TRBJ1-6,15,large,NA,CASSVGPGYNSPLHF,TGTGCCAGCAGCGTAGGTCCAGGCTATAATTCACCCCTCCACTTT
TRBV28,TRBJ2-7,14,few,TRBD1,CASSRTGVTYEQYF,TGTGCCAGCAGCCGGACAGGGGTGACCTACGAGCAGTACTTC
TRBV9,TRBJ1-3,13,few,NA,CASSVVGGNTIYF,TGTGCCAGCAGCGTAGTCGGGGGAAACACCATATATTTT
TRBV1,TRBJ1-1,18,NA,NA,CTSSPHGPRTGGHTEAFF,TGCACCAGCAGCCCCCACGGTCCGCGGACAGGGGGCCACACTGAAGCTTTCTTT
TRBV6-8,TRBJ2-2,13,NA,NA,CASSDSDTGELFF,TGTGCCAGCAGTGACAGCGACACCGGGGAGCTGTTTTTT
TRBV30,TRBJ2-7,13,NA,NA,CAWSVLMGAEQYF,TGTGCCTGGAGTGTACTCATGGGGGCCGAGCAGTACTTC
TRBV19,TRBJ1-2,14,NA,TRBD1,CASSPGDSYYGYTF,TGTGCCAGTAGTCCGGGGGACAGCTACTATGGCTACACCTTC
TRBV9,TRBJ1-5,13,few,NA,CASSVSSNQPQHF,TGTGCCAGCAGCGTCTCTAGCAATCAGCCCCAGCATTTT
TRBV11-3,TRBJ2-7,19,large,NA,CASSLRPQGKWTWGNEQYF,TGTGCCAGCAGCTTGAGGCCCCAGGGGAAATGGACCTGGGGCAACGAGCAGTACTTC
TRBV6-8,TRBJ1-4,14,NA,TRBD1,CASSAGQEGEKLFF,TGTGCCAGCAGTGCCGGACAGGAAGGGGAAAAACTGTTTTTT
TRBV7-1,TRBJ2-5,13,NA,TRBD1,CASSRDREETQYF,TGTGCCAGCAGCCGGGACAGGGAAGAGACCCAGTACTTC
TRBV6-8,TRBJ1-6,17,few,NA,CASSPGQFGGINSPLHF,TGTGCCAGCAGCCCCGGACAGTTTGGAGGGATTAATTCACCCCTCCACTTT
TRBV6-8,TRBJ2-3,15,medium-sized,TRBD2,CASSDGGGSTDTQYF,TGTGCCAGCAGTGACGGCGGGGGGAGCACAGATACGCAGTATTTT
TRBV11-3,TRBJ1-1,15,NA,TRBD1,CASSASGTGDTEAFF,TGTGCCAGCAGCGCATCCGGGACAGGGGACACTGAAGCTTTCTTT
TRBV28,TRBJ1-5,13,NA,NA,CASSSQRGQPQHF,TGTGCCAGCAGTTCCCAACGTGGGCAGCCCCAGCATTTT